The 23 T cell receptor beta chains below come from one sample, sequenced in a study of T cell repertoires in cytomegalovirus infection. In TCRdb, the reads were re-called with MiXCR into one record per CDR3 protein. Here the sample spans over 450,000 distinct CDR3 sequences, around 10% being singletons. Source material: PBMCs. Source of these receptors: a human donor in good health (CMV status not recorded). Some clones in this sample may be carry-over from other donors' samples.

The genes are TRBV29-1 and TRBJ1-2; possible D gene TRBD1, 6 bases. V gave up 2 bases and J gave up 5 bases, with 18 bases separating them. Germline-derived CDR1 and CDR2 are SQVTM and ANQGSEA. This CDR3 has 15 residues. The CDR3 region is CSVERREIQGYGYTF. As DNA, the CDR3 is TGCAGCGTTGAAAGGAGGGAAATACAGGGATATGGCTACACCTTC.

The table lists this clonotype with many counts. This rearrangement joins TRBV5-4 to TRBJ2-5; 10 nucleotides match TRBD2. With 4 bases clipped from V and 1 base from J, the junction kept 7 bases outside the gene matches. The CDR3 loop spans 16 amino acids. Germline V CDR1 and CDR2: SGHNT, YYREEE (reference sequence). The CDR3 loop is CASSDAASGGQETQYF. DNA of the CDR3: TGTGCCAGCAGCGACGCGGCTAGCGGGGGCCAAGAGACCCAGTACTTC. The full variable domain, in which reference TRBV5-4 and TRBJ2-5 provide the parts outside the CDR3, is ETGVTQSPTHLIKTRGQQVTLRCSSQSGHNTVSWYQQALGQGPQFIFQYYREEENGRGNFPPRFSGLQFPNYSSELNVNALELDDSALYLCASSDAASGGQETQYFGPGTRLLVL.

The table lists this clonotype with many counts. The CDR3 bases are TGTGCCAGCAGTGAAGCCCGTGGGGGGGCAAGAGTAGAGACCCAGTACTTC. Translating it yields CASSEARGGARVETQYF. V usage is TRBV2 and J usage is TRBJ2-5, with D possibly being TRBD2 (7 bases). CDR1 and CDR2 from the germline V gene are SNHLY and FYNNEI. The V gene lost 0 bases and the J gene lost 4 bases, with 18 bases spanning the gap. CDR3 length: 17 residues. The whole variable domain, filled in from reference TRBV2 and TRBJ2-5, reads EPEVTQTPSHQVTQMGQEVILRCVPISNHLYFYWYRQILGQKVEFLVSFYNNEISEKSEIFDDQFSVERPDGSNFTLKIRSTKLEDSAMYFCASSEARGGARVETQYFGPGTRLLVL.

This clonotype was seen many times. The V and J genes are TRBV20-1 and TRBJ2-7, with D possibly TRBD1 on 5 matching bases. The V gene lost 3 bases and the J gene lost 0 bases, with 12 bases spanning the gap. Germline V CDR1 and CDR2: DFQATT, SNEGSKA (reference sequence). The CDR3 covers 14 residues. The CDR3 reads CSASGASSSYEQYF. The CDR3 nucleotides read TGCAGTGCTAGTGGGGCCTCGAGCTCCTACGAGCAGTACTTC.

This clonotype was counted many times. No DNA is shown, since the ends of the CDR3 on it are uncertain; the CDR3 is the one TCRdb lists. This chain connects TRBV12-3 or TRBV12-4 to TRBJ1-1. The CDR3 contains 13 residues when both ends are counted. This CDR3 is CASSFLENTEAFF.

This clonotype was picked up many times. V usage is TRBV7-2 and J usage is TRBJ1-3; D remains ambiguous. The CDR3 runs 15 residues. Per the germline V gene, CDR1 is SGHTA and CDR2 is FQGNSA. V gave up 0 bases and J gave up 11 bases, with 17 bases separating them. CDR3 sequence (DNA): TGTGCCAGCAGCTTAGCCCAGCCCCCCGGAACCGCCATATATTTT. Protein sequence: CASSLAQPPGTAIYF.

J is TRBJ2-2 and V is TRBV5-1; tentative D call: TRBD1 (6 bases). Germline CDR1 is SGHRS and CDR2 is YFSETQ. V lost 4 bases and J lost 5, with 15 bases in between. The CDR3 runs 15 residues. The DNA for the CDR3 is TGCGCCAGCAGCCTAAGACAGGAGACGACCGGGGAGCTGTTTTTT. Translation: CASSLRQETTGELFF.

This sequence joins TRBV9 and TRBJ2-3; D uncertain. Germline CDR1 SGDLS, CDR2 YYNGEE. The V end lost 0 bases, the J end lost 6 bases, and 11 bases lay between the germline ends. This CDR3 spans 14 amino acids. Written as DNA, the CDR3 is TGTGCCAGCAGCGTAGATCACGGAAGGGATACGCAGTATTTT. Protein: CASSVDHGRDTQYF.

This clonotype was seen a handful of times. This sequence joins TRBV11-2 and TRBJ2-7; 7 nucleotides match TRBD1. J lost 5 bases, V lost 0 bases, and 4 bases had no gene match. CDR3 length equals 14 residues. Germline V gene lookup returns CDR1 SGHAT and CDR2 FQNNGV. The CDR3 sequence: CASSLEGGRNEQYF. In DNA form, the CDR3 reads TGTGCCAGCAGCTTAGAAGGGGGCAGGAACGAGCAGTACTTC.

This clonotype was seen more than once but under ten times. This rearrangement joins TRBV20-1 to TRBJ2-3; D not resolved. Trimming shortened V by 6 bases and J by 0 bases, and 10 bases separated the two germline ends. Germline-derived CDR1 and CDR2 are DFQATT and SNEGSKA (reference sequence). The CDR3 runs to 13 residues. The CDR3 DNA reads TGCAGTGCCTGGACCGCGAGCACAGATACGCAGTATTTT. This sequence encodes CSAWTASTDTQYF.

The rearrangement links TRBV12-3 or TRBV12-4 to TRBJ1-5; no clear D gene. CDR3 length: 12 amino acids. The ends were cut back, 4 bases at V and 8 bases at J, with 9 bases in the middle. CDR3 sequence: CASSWERKPQHF. The DNA for the CDR3 is TGTGCCAGCAGTTGGGAAAGAAAGCCCCAGCATTTT.

In its sample, this clonotype was seen many times. The V call is TRBV5-6, the J call TRBJ1-6; no clear D. The CDR3 loop spans 14 amino acids. Trimming removed 2 bases at V and 11 bases at J, with 14 bases between. Germline V lookup: CDR1 SGHDT, CDR2 YYEEEE. As DNA, the CDR3 is TGTGCCAGCAGCTTTGGAGAGGGTTTAGCACCCCTCCACTTT. Its protein is CASSFGEGLAPLHF.

There are many counts of this clonotype. Possible read error: a much larger clone is one base away. This chain connects TRBV5-6 to TRBJ1-1; D remains unclear. Germline V gene sequence: CDR1 SGHDT, CDR2 YYEEEE. The CDR3 runs to 12 residues. Trimming took 5 bases from V and 0 from J, leaving 5 bases between them. CDR3 protein: CASSIMNTEAFF. The CDR3 DNA reads as TGTGCCAGCAGTATAATGAACACTGAAGCTTTCTTT.

This clonotype has a count of ten or more. V and J are TRBV6-1 and TRBJ1-4; D remains ambiguous. The V end was cut by 6 bases, the J end by 7 bases, with 21 bases between. This CDR3 contains 16 residues. Germline V gene sequence: CDR1 MNHNS, CDR2 SASEGT. CDR3 loop: CASRRGWTAQGEKLFF. Written as DNA, the CDR3 is TGTGCCAGCAGGAGAGGATGGACGGCACAAGGTGAAAAACTGTTTTTT.

This clonotype was counted at least ten times. The rearrangement uses TRBV5-5 and TRBJ2-2; 8 bases agree with TRBD1. The CDR3 consists of 15 residues. CDR1 and CDR2 from the germline V gene are SGHKS and YYEKEE (reference sequence). The V segment lost 2 bases and the J segment 6 bases; nucleotides outside the gene matches: 6. In nucleotides, the CDR3 is TGTGCCAGCAGCTTTAAACAGGGGGTTTCCGGGGAGCTGTTTTTT. Its protein is CASSFKQGVSGELFF.

This clonotype was observed a handful of times. The rearrangement links TRBV5-1 to TRBJ1-1; 8 positions agree with TRBD1. The CDR3 runs 15 residues. CDR1 and CDR2 from the germline V gene are SGHRS and YFSETQ. Trimming took 2 bases from V and 3 from J; bases not matched to a gene: 6. The CDR3 coding sequence is TGCGCCAGCAGCTTACAGGGGGAGGAATACACTGAAGCTTTCTTT. Protein: CASSLQGEEYTEAFF.

Many counts were recorded for this clonotype. J is TRBJ2-5 and V is TRBV12-3 or TRBV12-4; TRBD1 agrees at 7 bases. The CDR3 runs to 15 residues. Trimming took 7 bases from V and 7 from J; bases not matched to a gene: 15. CDR3: CASTLGTEDLWTQYF. DNA of the CDR3: TGTGCCAGCACCTTGGGGACAGAGGATCTCTGGACCCAGTACTTC.

In its sample, this clonotype was seen many times. The chain combines TRBV13 with TRBJ2-7; 8 bases are a match to TRBD1. This CDR3 is 16 amino acids long. With 0 bases clipped from V and 1 base from J, the junction kept 5 bases outside the gene matches. Germline CDR1 PRHDT, CDR2 FYEKMQ (reference sequence). CDR3 coding DNA: TGTGCCAGCAGCTTAGGCCTAACAGGGGGTTCCTACGAGCAGTACTTC. It yields the protein CASSLGLTGGSYEQYF.

At least ten counts were recorded for this clonotype. The chain carries TRBV24-1 and TRBJ2-5; possible D gene TRBD2, 5 bases. Germline assignment: CDR1 KGHDR and CDR2 SFDVKD. The CDR3 length is 14 residues. Between the trimmed V and J ends, which lost 4 bases and 8 bases, there was a span of 16 bases. The CDR3 spells CATSDPAAPDTQYF. CDR3 nucleotide sequence: TGTGCCACCAGTGACCCAGCGGCCCCAGATACCCAGTACTTC.

There are many counts of this clonotype. V gene TRBV14 combines with J gene TRBJ2-7; 11 positions match TRBD2. CDR3 length: 17 amino acids. In germline, CDR1 is SGHDN, CDR2 FVKESK. Unmatched junction bases numbered 12, after V lost 6 bases and J lost 2 bases. CDR3 loop: CASSQSLGLAGPYEQYF. CDR3 bases: TGTGCCAGCAGTCAGTCACTCGGACTAGCGGGCCCCTACGAGCAGTACTTC.

This clonotype has a count of ten or more. The V gene is TRBV6-4, the J gene TRBJ2-5, with 7 bases identical to TRBD2. Per germline, CDR1 MRHNA and CDR2 SNTAGT. V was clipped by 0 bases and J by 4 bases; unmatched bases: 14. The CDR3 covers 18 residues. The CDR3 DNA follows: TGTGCCAGCAGTGACTCGAGGGTTCCGCGGGGGAGAAGAGAGACCCAGTACTTC. This gives the protein CASSDSRVPRGRRETQYF.

In its sample, this clonotype was seen many times. The rearrangement joins TRBV20-1 to TRBJ1-2, with TRBD1 identical over 9 bases. Trimming took 3 bases from V and 0 from J; bases not matched to a gene: 8. This CDR3 spans 16 amino acids. The V gene's germline CDR1 is DFQATT and CDR2 SNEGSKA (reference sequence). DNA for the CDR3: TGCAGTGCTAGGGGTGACAGGGGGGAAGCTAACTATGGCTACACCTTC. Protein sequence: CSARGDRGEANYGYTF.

This clonotype was seen repeatedly, ten times or more. The CDR3 protein is CASSDPAGNTGELFF. In DNA form, the CDR3 reads TGTGCCAGCAGTGATCCGGCAGGGAACACCGGGGAGCTGTTTTTT. The rearrangement links TRBV6-1 to TRBJ2-2; no clear D. The CDR3 length is 15 residues. Germline CDR1 is MNHNS and CDR2 is SASEGT. V was trimmed by 3 bases and J by 1 base, leaving 9 bases between them.